This TCR beta chain originates from a study of breast tumors, draining lymph nodes, adjacent tissues. Regarding the study as a whole: Tumor and nontumor repertoires were significantly more similar in luminal-like than in basal-like breast cancer. Tumors had less TCR diversity than lymph nodes, more than nontumor tissue.

Comments on this clonotype: The antigen is not known. One end of the junction is discordant with germline, which a read error may explain.

Samples came from axillary lymph nodes draining the breast cancer. MiXCR, run by TCRdb on the multiplex PCR reads, gives a single entry per CDR3 protein. Of about 110,000 distinct CDR3 sequences in the sample, roughly 33% were seen once. Germline assignment: CDR1 GTSNPN and CDR2 SVGIG (reference sequence). This CDR3 spans 13 amino acids. Sequenced input: axillary lymph node tissue. This rearrangement joins TRBV30 to TRBJ1-6; 7 nucleotides align to TRBD1. This receptor was obtained from a female donor with breast cancer. Some clones in this sample may be carry-over from other donors' samples. The CDR3 DNA follows: TGTACCTGGACGACAGGGTTCGGCTCACCCCTCCACTTT. Its protein product is CTWTTGFGSPLHF.